The clone carrying this T cell receptor (beta chain) came up a few times. Its antigen is not known. In germline, CDR1 is SQVTM, CDR2 ANQGSEA. V was pared by 6 bases and J by 6 bases, with 7 bases of the junction left unmatched. The CDR3 spans 14 residues. The investigators reverse transcribed all of the isolated RNA, so they sequenced expressed TCRB transcripts. The protocol was immunoSEQ multiplex PCR, while the TCRdb copy is restricted to in-frame clones and leaves out a portion. The data hold around 650,000 clones, with around 11% observed a single time. This entry belongs to a study of beta chain features in type 1 diabetes. General observations from the study: Shorter TCRB CDR3s, moderately but significantly so, marked every one of the four CD4+ subsets in Type 1 diabetes patients.

Sequences were obtained from naive CD4+ T cells from blood. The chain carries TRBV29-1 and TRBJ2-1; 11 nucleotides agree with TRBD2. The source is a man aged 25 to 40 with type 1 diabetes. The CDR3, as DNA: TGCAGCGTAGTACTAGCGGGGGCGATCAATGAGCAGTTCTTC. Amino acids: CSVVLAGAINEQFF.